The 5 T cell receptor beta chains listed next were all sequenced from one sample in a study of graft-versus-host responses after intestinal transplantation. Some clones are missing from TCRdb's copy, which holds only in-frame ones; the method was immunoSEQ multiplex PCR. The sample includes about 9,600 clones, nearly 95% of them seen just once. The input for sequencing was bone marrow, taken about 500 days after intestinal transplantation. The receptors stem from a human patient who received an intestinal transplant, so some T cells may come from the graft donor.

The V call is TRBV28, the J call TRBJ1-1; possibly TRBD1 for D (5 bases). Between the trimmed V and J ends, which lost 5 bases and 1 base, there was a span of 14 bases. CDR3 length: 15 amino acids. Germline values: CDR1 MDHEN, CDR2 SYDVKM. The CDR3 coding sequence is TGTGCCAGCAGTCCATTTCGAGACAGGAACACTGAAGCTTTCTTT. This sequence encodes CASSPFRDRNTEAFF. Full variable domain (rest looked up from reference TRBV28 and TRBJ1-1): DVKVTQSSRYLVKRTGEKVFLECVQDMDHENMFWYRQDPGLGLRLIYFSYDVKMKEKGDIPEGYSVSREKKERFSLILESASTNQTSMYLCASSPFRDRNTEAFFGQGTRLTVV.

V gene TRBV28 combines with J gene TRBJ2-7; TRBD1 matches at 9 bases. V lost 5 bases to trimming and J lost 0 bases; unmatched junction nucleotides: 8. CDR1 is MDHEN and CDR2 is SYDVKM in the germline V gene. This CDR3 is built from 16 residues. CDR3 residues: CASSDKTGGGSYEQYF. Written as DNA, the CDR3 is TGTGCCAGCAGTGATAAGACAGGGGGGGGCTCCTACGAGCAGTACTTC.

J is TRBJ2-1 and V is TRBV27, with no clear D. The CDR3 runs to 13 residues. V lost 2 bases and J lost 7, with 9 bases in between. Germline CDR1 reads MNHEY; CDR2 reads SMNVEV (reference sequence). CDR3 nucleotide sequence: TGTGCCAGCAGTTTACGGACCCAAAATGAGCAGTTCTTC. Its protein product is CASSLRTQNEQFF.

This clone was picked up one time. The chain uses TRBV6-1 and TRBJ1-2, with D uncertain. V was trimmed by 8 bases and J by 7 bases, leaving 20 bases between them. CDR3 length: 14 amino acids. Germline V gene data show CDR1 as MNHNS and CDR2 as SASEGT. This chain's CDR3 is CASLPKGIGLGYTF. The CDR3 DNA follows: TGTGCCAGCCTACCAAAAGGCATAGGGCTTGGCTACACCTTC.

The V and J genes are TRBV4-1 and TRBJ1-1; D gene uncertain. This CDR3 has 14 amino acids. The V end was cut by 2 bases, the J end by 0 bases, with 7 bases between. Germline V CDR1 and CDR2: MGHRA, YSYEKL. CDR3 nucleotides: TGCGCCAGCAGCCAACAAAGAGTGAACACTGAAGCTTTCTTT. It yields the protein CASSQQRVNTEAFF.